The clone carrying this TCR beta chain was seen only a few times. TCRdb reanalysed the reads using MiXCR and keeps one entry per CDR3 protein. The table has some 180,000 distinct CDR3 sequences, about a sixth seen once. This record comes from a study of T cell repertoires in cytomegalovirus infection. Sample: CD8+ T cells from PBMCs. This sequence was found in a human donor in good health (CMV status not recorded). Some clones in this sample may be carry-over from other donors' samples.

Here the CDR3 reads CASTRMDSYEQYF. The CDR3, as DNA: TGTGCCAGCACCAGGATGGACTCCTACGAGCAGTACTTC. This chain joins TRBV2 and TRBJ2-7; D is uncertain. The CDR3 spans 13 residues. Germline assignment: CDR1 SNHLY and CDR2 FYNNEI. V gave up 7 bases and J gave up 0 bases, with 10 bases separating them.